What follows are 29 T cell receptor beta chains derived from one specimen sequenced in a study of cytomegalovirus exposure and HLA in healthy donors (dated by TCRdb to the late 2010s). Libraries came from the immunoSEQ multiplex PCR assay. For the multiplex PCR, a mixture combining 60 forward primers for TCR Vbeta segments and 13 reverse primers for TCR Jbeta segments was used. The table comes from immuneACCESS by way of TCRdb, which keeps in-frame sequences with V and J called. Part of the clones is missing from these tables; in studies checked, under half for an unresolved V gene and the rest for unknown reasons. The sample profile shows roughly 92,000 clones; over 70% of them were found once. In total, the top ten clones hold around 25% of the sample. The sequencing input was PBMCs. Receptors originate from a woman in her fifties or sixties in good health and CMV-seropositive.

The sample holds one count of this clone. The V call is TRBV4-1, the J call TRBJ2-1, with TRBD1 as a possible D gene (6 bases). This CDR3 comprises 16 residues. CDR1 and CDR2 (germline): MGHRA, YSYEKL. V was trimmed by 3 bases and J by 4 bases, leaving 16 bases between them. CDR3 sequence: CASSHPERGKYNEQFF. The CDR3 DNA reads as TGCGCCAGCAGCCACCCAGAGAGGGGGAAATACAATGAGCAGTTCTTC.

The V and J genes are TRBV7-8 and TRBJ2-7; TRBD2 matches 7 bases. J was trimmed by 2 bases and V by 5 bases; bases with no gene match: 6. Germline CDR1 is SGHVS and CDR2 is FQNEAQ. The CDR3 spans 14 residues. The CDR3 loop is CASSVSAGAYEQYV. DNA of the CDR3: TGTGCCAGCAGCGTAAGCGCGGGAGCCTACGAGCAGTACGTC.

The chain joins TRBV2 to TRBJ2-6; D unresolved. The ends were cut back, 7 bases at V and 0 bases at J, with 13 bases in the middle. Looked up from germline, CDR1 is SNHLY and CDR2 is FYNNEI. The CDR3 covers 16 residues. CDR3 sequence (DNA): TGTGCCAGCACCCACTTACAGAGCTCTGGGGCCAACGTCCTGACTTTC. Encoded protein: CASTHLQSSGANVLTF.

For the CDR3, the DNA is TGTGCCAGTAGCCAAGCGGGGGAGAACACCGGGGAGCTGTTTTTT. It translates to CASSQAGENTGELFF. The chain links TRBV19 to TRBJ2-2, with 8 bases identical to TRBD2. The CDR3 is 15 amino acids. Germline V gene lookup returns CDR1 LNHDA and CDR2 SQIVND (reference sequence). J was trimmed by 1 base and V by 6 bases; bases with no gene match: 4.

The V and J genes are TRBV5-1 and TRBJ2-3; weak D call: TRBD1 (5 bases). Per the germline V gene, CDR1 is SGHRS and CDR2 is YFSETQ. The CDR3 has 15 residues. V lost 0 bases, J lost 1 base, and 9 bases lay in between. This chain's CDR3 is CASSLDRIGTDTQYF. The CDR3 DNA sequence: TGCGCCAGCAGCTTGGACAGGATAGGCACAGATACGCAGTATTTT.

The V and J genes are TRBV27 and TRBJ1-1, with a tentative D call TRBD1 (5 bases). The germline V gene encodes CDR1 MNHEY and CDR2 SMNVEV (reference sequence). V lost 6 bases to trimming and J lost 5 bases, with 16 bases between them. The length of the CDR3 is 14 residues. The DNA of the CDR3 is TGTGCCAGCAGCCGGACACTCGGGGGGACTGAAGCTTTCTTT. This translates into CASSRTLGGTEAFF.

This chain uses TRBV12-2 with TRBJ2-7; the table calls TRBD1, which could not be checked here. TRBV12-2 is recorded as a pseudogene. The CDR3 totals 14 residues. The CDR3 nucleotides are TGTGCAAGTCGCATGGACAGGGGGCCCTACGAGCAGTACGTC. Translation: CASRMDRGPYEQYV.

This chain's CDR3 is CAISEGQGATYNEQFF. The CDR3 bases are TGTGCCATCAGTGAGGGACAGGGGGCAACCTACAATGAGCAGTTCTTC. The chain carries TRBV10-3 and TRBJ2-1; TRBD1 matches 11 bases. V lost 2 bases and J lost 2; bases outside the gene matches: 2. CDR1 and CDR2 (germline): ENHRY, SYGVKD. This CDR3 has 16 residues.

The chain employs TRBV11-3 and TRBJ1-1; D possibly corresponds to TRBD1 (5 bases). With 5 bases removed from V and 4 bases from J, the gap between germline ends came to 11 bases. CDR1 and CDR2 (germline): SGHNT, YENEEA. This CDR3 comprises 13 residues. The DNA of the CDR3 is TGTGCCAGCAGCCCCACGGGGGTCACTGAAGCTTTCTTT. Residues: CASSPTGVTEAFF.

The gene calls are TRBV19 and TRBJ1-5, with 8 bases identical to TRBD1. Germline CDR1 LNHDA, CDR2 SQIVND (reference sequence). V was pared by 3 bases and J by 1 base, with 5 bases of the junction left unmatched. The CDR3 loop spans 16 amino acids. The CDR3 protein is CASSISRTGSNQPQHF. CDR3 nucleotides: TGTGCCAGTAGTATCTCTAGGACAGGGAGCAATCAGCCCCAGCATTTT.

CDR3 sequence: CASGQGISPLHF. Here the CDR3 DNA reads TGTGCCAGCGGACAGGGAATTTCACCCCTCCACTTT. V is TRBV6-6 and J is TRBJ1-6; 8 positions match TRBD1. Germline CDR1 MNHNY, CDR2 SVGAGI (reference sequence). Trimming took 8 bases from V and 9 from J; bases not matched to a gene: 3. CDR3 length: 12 amino acids.

In regard to this clone: Other DNA sequences in the same sample also yield this CDR3. This chain connects TRBV6-1 to TRBJ1-2; 9 bases align to TRBD1. Germline CDR1 reads MNHNS; CDR2 reads SASEGT. The length of the CDR3 is 15 residues. V trimming: 8 bases; J trimming: 2 bases; junction bases outside the gene matches: 9. DNA for the CDR3: TGTGCCAGCGAACCGTCGACAGGGGGGAACTATGGCTACACCTTC. Protein product: CASEPSTGGNYGYTF.

This chain's CDR3 is CASSPRTVFSTDTQYF. CDR3 nucleotide sequence: TGTGCCAGCAGTCCCCGGACAGTGTTCAGCACAGATACGCAGTATTTT. The chain couples TRBV27 to TRBJ2-3, with D perhaps matching TRBD1 (6 bases). The CDR3 covers 16 residues. V was shortened by 5 bases and J by 0 bases, with 15 bases between the two germline ends. Per the germline V gene, CDR1 is MNHEY and CDR2 is SMNVEV (reference sequence).

The chain uses TRBV27 and TRBJ2-7; D call uncertain. Trimming removed 3 bases at V and 4 bases at J, with 10 bases between. This CDR3 is 13 amino acids long. Germline V gene sequence: CDR1 MNHEY, CDR2 SMNVEV (reference sequence). This chain's CDR3 is CASSLAQRYEQYF. The CDR3 DNA reads TGTGCCAGCAGTTTGGCCCAGAGGTACGAGCAGTACTTC.

The chain uses TRBV15 and TRBJ1-2, with TRBD1 matching 8 bases. The V gene's germline CDR1 is LNHNV and CDR2 YYDKDF (reference sequence). V shed 1 base and J 8 bases; nucleotides not matched to a gene: 9. This CDR3 spans 15 amino acids. The CDR3 loop reads CATSRARTGQDGYTF. Written as DNA, the CDR3 is TGTGCCACCAGCAGAGCTAGGACAGGGCAGGACGGCTACACCTTC.

The J gene is TRBJ1-3, the V gene TRBV30, with unresolved D. The CDR3 loop spans 13 amino acids. V lost 1 base to trimming and J lost 2 bases, with 6 bases between them. Germline loops: CDR1 GTSNPN, CDR2 SVGIG (reference sequence). This chain's CDR3 is CAWSGRAGNTIYF. The CDR3 DNA reads as TGTGCCTGGAGTGGGAGGGCTGGAAACACCATATATTTT.

This sequence joins TRBV18 and TRBJ2-3; 14 positions match TRBD2. The V gene's germline CDR1 is KGHSH and CDR2 LQKENI. Losses at the gene ends were 5 bases for V and 4 bases for J; bases not matched to a gene: 5. The CDR3 extends over 16 amino acids. In nucleotides, the CDR3 is TGTGCCAGCTCATCCTGGACTAGCGGGAGGTCAGATACGCAGTATTTT. Protein sequence: CASSSWTSGRSDTQYF. The full variable domain, its missing parts supplied by reference TRBV18 and TRBJ2-3, is NAGVMQNPRHLVRRRGQEARLRCSPMKGHSHVYWYRQLPEEGLKFMVYLQKENIIDESGMPKERFSAEFPKEGPSILRIQQVVRGDSAAYFCASSSWTSGRSDTQYFGPGTRLTVL.

The chain combines TRBV7-2 with TRBJ1-1, with a weak D call TRBD1 (6 bases). Germline values: CDR1 SGHTA, CDR2 FQGNSA. The CDR3 sequence is 14 residues long. V was cut by 5 bases and J by 5 bases, with 15 bases left in between. CDR3 protein: CASSEQGLVTEAFF. CDR3 coding DNA: TGTGCCAGCAGCGAACAGGGATTGGTAACTGAAGCTTTCTTT.

The V and J genes are TRBV6-6 and TRBJ1-2; D is possibly TRBD1 (5 bases). V shed 6 bases and J shed 3 bases, with 11 bases lying between them. CDR3 length equals 13 residues. Per the germline V gene, CDR1 is MNHNY and CDR2 is SVGAGI (reference sequence). The CDR3 region is CASRVAGYYGYTF. In DNA form, the CDR3 reads TGTGCCAGCAGAGTCGCAGGGTACTATGGCTACACCTTC.

The sample holds a few counts of this clone. This chain uses TRBV5-1 with TRBJ1-2; D ambiguous. Germline V gene data show CDR1 as SGHRS and CDR2 as YFSETQ. The CDR3 length is 15 residues. Trimming shortened V by 4 bases and J by 0 bases, and 13 bases separated the two germline ends. In DNA, the CDR3 is TGCGCCAGCAGCACCCGGACGGACTCTAACTATGGCTACACCTTC. This encodes CASSTRTDSNYGYTF.

The rearrangement uses TRBV10-2 and TRBJ1-5; TRBD1 matches 7 bases. There are 14 residues in the CDR3. Germline loops: CDR1 WSHSY, CDR2 SAAADI. V shed 10 bases, J shed 2 bases, and the junction held 8 bases outside the gene matches. The CDR3 nucleotides are TGCGCCACCCAACAGGGGACGCGCAATCAGCCCCAGCATTTT. This sequence encodes CATQQGTRNQPQHF.

V gene TRBV5-5 combines with J gene TRBJ1-1; tentative D call: TRBD1 (6 bases). Germline CDR1 reads SGHKS; CDR2 reads YYEKEE (reference sequence). The CDR3 loop spans 16 amino acids. Trimming cost V 0 bases and J 1 base, with 13 bases left between them. This chain's CDR3 is CASSLGAGAWNTEAFF. The CDR3 region has the DNA TGTGCCAGCAGCTTGGGGGCAGGGGCGTGGAACACTGAAGCTTTCTTT. The complete variable domain, with remaining parts taken from reference TRBV5-5 and TRBJ1-1, reads DAGVTQSPTHLIKTRGQQVTLRCSPISGHKSVSWYQQVLGQGPQFIFQYYEKEERGRGNFPDRFSARQFPNYSSELNVNALLLGDSALYLCASSLGAGAWNTEAFFGQGTRLTVV.

The chain has TRBV19 and TRBJ2-1, with D possibly matching TRBD1 (7 bases). The length of the CDR3 is 15 residues. Trimming removed 6 bases at V and 6 bases at J, with 18 bases between. Germline V gives CDR1 LNHDA, CDR2 SQIVND (reference sequence). Written as DNA, the CDR3 is TGTGCCAGTAGGGGCCGCGGGACAGCAATCAATGAGCAGTTCTTC. As protein: CASRGRGTAINEQFF.

In its sample, this clone was seen once. The rearrangement joins TRBV6-5 to TRBJ2-1; perhaps TRBD2 as D (5 bases). V was trimmed by 7 bases and J by 7 bases, leaving 14 bases between them. Per germline, CDR1 MNHEY and CDR2 SVGAGI. CDR3 length: 13 amino acids. As DNA, the CDR3 is TGTGCCAGCAAGGAGGTCGAGACGAATGAGCAGTTCTTC. Translating it yields CASKEVETNEQFF.

This clone has a handful of counts. The V and J genes are TRBV28 and TRBJ2-7; 9 bases line up with TRBD1. This CDR3 has 15 amino acids. The germline V gene encodes CDR1 MDHEN and CDR2 SYDVKM. After removal of 7 bases from V and 7 bases from J, the junction contained 14 bases not matched to a gene. This chain's CDR3 is CASMTRDREFREQYF. The CDR3 DNA sequence: TGTGCCAGCATGACCCGGGACAGGGAGTTTAGAGAGCAGTACTTC.

The V call is TRBV14, the J call TRBJ1-6; D is uncertain. V lost 2 bases and J 4 bases, leaving 18 bases between the germline ends. Germline V gene lookup returns CDR1 SGHDN and CDR2 FVKESK. The CDR3 extends over 18 amino acids. The CDR3 loop reads CASSQLEGIHLYNSPLHF. Here the CDR3 DNA reads TGTGCCAGCAGCCAACTGGAGGGCATTCATCTTTATAATTCACCCCTCCACTTT.

The chain joins TRBV10-3 to TRBJ2-1, with a weak D call TRBD2 (6 bases). This CDR3 has 12 residues. V was clipped by 10 bases and J by 6 bases, with 13 bases between them. From germline, CDR1 is ENHRY and CDR2 SYGVKD. CDR3 bases: TGTGCCAGCTGGAGGGGTTCCAATGAGCAGTTCTTC. Translated: CASWRGSNEQFF.

This clone was seen only a few times. CDR3 region: CASSNQGQGPADTQYF. The CDR3 DNA is TGTGCCAGCAGTAATCAGGGACAGGGGCCGGCAGATACGCAGTATTTT. The chain couples TRBV2 to TRBJ2-3, with 10 bases lining up with TRBD1. CDR3 size: 16 residues. V lost 5 bases and J lost 4; bases outside the gene matches: 9. Germline loops: CDR1 SNHLY, CDR2 FYNNEI.

This sequence joins TRBV25-1 and TRBJ1-1; D is ambiguous. V was pared by 2 bases and J by 11 bases, with 15 bases between. The germline CDR1 and CDR2 sequences are MGHDK and SYGVNS. The CDR3 sequence is 13 residues long. CDR3 residues: CASSETLTQAAFF. As DNA, the CDR3 is TGTGCCAGCAGTGAAACACTAACCCAAGCGGCTTTCTTT.